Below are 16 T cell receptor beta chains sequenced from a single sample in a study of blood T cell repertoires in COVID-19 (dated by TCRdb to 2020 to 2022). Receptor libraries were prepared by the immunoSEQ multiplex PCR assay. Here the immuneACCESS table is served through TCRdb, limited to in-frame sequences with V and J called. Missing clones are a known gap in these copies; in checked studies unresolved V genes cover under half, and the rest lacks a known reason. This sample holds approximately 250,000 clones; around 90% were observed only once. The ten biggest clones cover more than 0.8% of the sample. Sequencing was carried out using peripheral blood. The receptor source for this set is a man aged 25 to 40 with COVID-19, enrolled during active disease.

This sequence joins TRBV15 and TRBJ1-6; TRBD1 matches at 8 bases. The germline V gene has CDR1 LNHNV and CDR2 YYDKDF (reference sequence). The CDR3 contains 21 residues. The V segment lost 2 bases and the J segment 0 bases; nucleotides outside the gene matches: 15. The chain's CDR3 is CATSRHRRGQVPSSYNSPLHF. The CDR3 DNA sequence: TGTGCCACCAGCAGACATAGGAGGGGACAGGTCCCGAGCTCCTATAATTCACCCCTCCACTTT.

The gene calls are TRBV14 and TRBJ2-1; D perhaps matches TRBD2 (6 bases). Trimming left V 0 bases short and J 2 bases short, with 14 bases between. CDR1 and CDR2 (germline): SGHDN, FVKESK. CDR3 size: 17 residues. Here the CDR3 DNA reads TGTGCCAGCAGCCAAGATTTTCGGACTACCACCTACAATGAGCAGTTCTTC. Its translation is CASSQDFRTTTYNEQFF.

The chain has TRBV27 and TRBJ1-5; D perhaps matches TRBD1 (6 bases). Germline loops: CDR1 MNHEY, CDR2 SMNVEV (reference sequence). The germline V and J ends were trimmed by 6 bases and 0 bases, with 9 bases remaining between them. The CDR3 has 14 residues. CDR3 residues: CASRTGNSNQPQHF. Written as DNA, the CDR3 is TGTGCCAGCAGGACAGGCAATAGCAATCAGCCCCAGCATTTT.

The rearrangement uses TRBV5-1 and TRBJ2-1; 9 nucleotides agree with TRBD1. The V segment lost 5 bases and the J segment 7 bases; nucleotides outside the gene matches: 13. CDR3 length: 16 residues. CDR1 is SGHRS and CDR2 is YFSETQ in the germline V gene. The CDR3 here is CASSNLDRGFGNEQFF. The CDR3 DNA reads TGCGCCAGCAGTAATTTGGACAGGGGTTTTGGGAATGAGCAGTTCTTC. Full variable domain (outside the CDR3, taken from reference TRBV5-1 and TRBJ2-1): KAGVTQTPRYLIKTRGQQVTLSCSPISGHRSVSWYQQTPGQGLQFLFEYFSETQRNKGNFPGRFSGRQFSNSRSEMNVSTLELGDSALYLCASSNLDRGFGNEQFFGPGTRLTVL.

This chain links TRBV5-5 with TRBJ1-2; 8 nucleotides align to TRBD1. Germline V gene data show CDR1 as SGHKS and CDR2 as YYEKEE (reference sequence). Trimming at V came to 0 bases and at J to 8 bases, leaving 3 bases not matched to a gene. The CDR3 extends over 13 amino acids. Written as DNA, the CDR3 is TGTGCCAGCAGCTTGGGGCCAGGGGGCGGCTACACCTTC. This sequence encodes CASSLGPGGGYTF.

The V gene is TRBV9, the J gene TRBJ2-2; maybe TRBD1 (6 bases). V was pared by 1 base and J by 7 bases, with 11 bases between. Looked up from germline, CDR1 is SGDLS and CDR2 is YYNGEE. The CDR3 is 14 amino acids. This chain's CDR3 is CASSVTGSVGELFF. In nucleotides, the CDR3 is TGTGCCAGCAGCGTAACAGGGTCGGTCGGGGAGCTGTTTTTT.

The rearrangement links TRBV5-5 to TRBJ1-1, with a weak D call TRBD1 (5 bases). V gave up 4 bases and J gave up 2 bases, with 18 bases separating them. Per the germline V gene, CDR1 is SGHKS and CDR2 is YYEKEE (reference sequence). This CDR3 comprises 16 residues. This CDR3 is CASSLFRDSLNTEAFF. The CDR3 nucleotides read TGTGCCAGCAGCCTGTTCCGTGACAGCCTTAACACTGAAGCTTTCTTT.

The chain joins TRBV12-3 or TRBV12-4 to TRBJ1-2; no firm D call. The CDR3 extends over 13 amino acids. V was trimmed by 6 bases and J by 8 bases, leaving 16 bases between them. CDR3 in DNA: TGTGCCAGCAGCTATGTAAAAGAGGTCGGCTACACCTTC. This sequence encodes CASSYVKEVGYTF.

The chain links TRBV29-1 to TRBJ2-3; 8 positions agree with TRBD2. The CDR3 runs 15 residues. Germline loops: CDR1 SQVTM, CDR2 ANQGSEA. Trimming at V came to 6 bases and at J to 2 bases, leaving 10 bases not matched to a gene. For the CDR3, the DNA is TGCAGCGTCGCTGACCTAGCGGGCTTCACAGATACGCAGTATTTT. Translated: CSVADLAGFTDTQYF.

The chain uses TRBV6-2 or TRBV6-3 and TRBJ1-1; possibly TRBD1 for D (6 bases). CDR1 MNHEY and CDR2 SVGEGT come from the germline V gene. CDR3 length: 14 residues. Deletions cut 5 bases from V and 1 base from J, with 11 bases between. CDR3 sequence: CASSNIQGNTEAFF. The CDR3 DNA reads TGTGCCAGCAGTAATATACAGGGGAACACTGAAGCTTTCTTT.

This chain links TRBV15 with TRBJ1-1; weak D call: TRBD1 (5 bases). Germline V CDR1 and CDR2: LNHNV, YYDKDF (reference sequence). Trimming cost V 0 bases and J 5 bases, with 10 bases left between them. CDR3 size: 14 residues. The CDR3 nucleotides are TGTGCCACCAGCAGAGAAGGGGATTTAACTGAAGCTTTCTTT. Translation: CATSREGDLTEAFF.

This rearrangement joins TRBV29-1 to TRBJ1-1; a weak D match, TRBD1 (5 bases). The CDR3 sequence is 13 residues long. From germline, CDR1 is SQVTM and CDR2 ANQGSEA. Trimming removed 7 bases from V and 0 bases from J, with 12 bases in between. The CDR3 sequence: CSAQGFLNTEAFF. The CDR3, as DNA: TGCAGCGCCCAGGGTTTCTTGAACACTGAAGCTTTCTTT.

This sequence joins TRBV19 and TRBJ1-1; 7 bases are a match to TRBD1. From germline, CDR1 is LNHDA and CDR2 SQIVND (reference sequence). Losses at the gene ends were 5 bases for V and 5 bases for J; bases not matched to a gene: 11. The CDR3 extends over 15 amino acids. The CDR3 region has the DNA TGTGCCAGTAGTTCGGAACCAGGGGGTTTTACTGAAGCTTTCTTT. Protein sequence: CASSSEPGGFTEAFF.

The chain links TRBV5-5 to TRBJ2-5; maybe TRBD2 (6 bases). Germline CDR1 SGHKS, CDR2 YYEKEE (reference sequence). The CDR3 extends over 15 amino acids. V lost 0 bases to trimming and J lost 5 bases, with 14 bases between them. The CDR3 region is CASSLEVAVDETQYF. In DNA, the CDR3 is TGTGCCAGCAGCTTGGAGGTAGCGGTGGACGAGACCCAGTACTTC.

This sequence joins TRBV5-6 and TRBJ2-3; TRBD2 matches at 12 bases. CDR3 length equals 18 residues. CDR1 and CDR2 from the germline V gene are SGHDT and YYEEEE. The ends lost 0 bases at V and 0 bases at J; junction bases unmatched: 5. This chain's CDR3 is CASSLVLAGGPSTDTQYF. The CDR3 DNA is TGTGCCAGCAGCTTGGTGCTAGCGGGGGGGCCTAGCACAGATACGCAGTATTTT.

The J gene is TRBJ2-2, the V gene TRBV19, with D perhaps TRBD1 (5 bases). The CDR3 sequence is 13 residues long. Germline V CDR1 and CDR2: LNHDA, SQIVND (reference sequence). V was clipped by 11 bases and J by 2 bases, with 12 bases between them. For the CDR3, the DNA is TGTGCCGGTCAGGACACAAACACCGGGGAGCTGTTTTTT. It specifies CAGQDTNTGELFF.